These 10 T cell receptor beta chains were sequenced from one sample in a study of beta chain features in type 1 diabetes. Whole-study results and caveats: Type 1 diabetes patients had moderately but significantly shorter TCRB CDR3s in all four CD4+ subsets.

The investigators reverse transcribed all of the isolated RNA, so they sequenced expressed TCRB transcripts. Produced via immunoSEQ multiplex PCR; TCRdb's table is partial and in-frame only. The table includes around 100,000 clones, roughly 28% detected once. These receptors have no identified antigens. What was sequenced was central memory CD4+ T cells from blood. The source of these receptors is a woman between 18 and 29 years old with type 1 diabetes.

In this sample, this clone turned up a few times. The CDR3 is CASSTSGGITGELFF. CDR3 in DNA: TGCGCCAGCTCGACTAGCGGGGGAATCACCGGGGAGCTGTTTTTT. The gene calls are TRBV5-1 and TRBJ2-2, with TRBD2 matching over 12 bases. Per germline, CDR1 SGHRS and CDR2 YFSETQ. The CDR3 runs to 15 residues. V lost 7 bases and J lost 4; bases outside the gene matches: 5. The entire variable domain, with the rest obtained from reference TRBV5-1 and TRBJ2-2, is as follows: KAGVTQTPRYLIKTRGQQVTLSCSPISGHRSVSWYQQTPGQGLQFLFEYFSETQRNKGNFPGRFSGRQFSNSRSEMNVSTLELGDSALYLCASSTSGGITGELFFGEGSRLTVL.

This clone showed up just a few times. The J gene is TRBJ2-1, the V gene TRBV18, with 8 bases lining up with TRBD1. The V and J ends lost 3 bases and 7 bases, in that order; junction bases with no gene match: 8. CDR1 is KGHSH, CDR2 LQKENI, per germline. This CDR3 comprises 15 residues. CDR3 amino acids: CASSPISGGGNEQFF. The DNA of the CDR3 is TGTGCCAGCTCACCGATATCAGGGGGCGGGAATGAGCAGTTCTTC.

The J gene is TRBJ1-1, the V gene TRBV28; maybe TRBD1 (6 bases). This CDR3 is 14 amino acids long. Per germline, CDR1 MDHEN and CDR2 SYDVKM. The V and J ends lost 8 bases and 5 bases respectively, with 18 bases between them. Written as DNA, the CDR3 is TGTGCCAGCGGCCACAGGGCCTGGGGGACTGAAGCTTTCTTT. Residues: CASGHRAWGTEAFF.

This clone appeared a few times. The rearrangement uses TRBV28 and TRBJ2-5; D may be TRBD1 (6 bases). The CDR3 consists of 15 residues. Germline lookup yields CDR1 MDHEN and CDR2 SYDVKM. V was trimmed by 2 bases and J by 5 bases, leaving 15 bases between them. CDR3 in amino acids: CASSLNTPRGETQYF. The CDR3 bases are TGTGCCAGCAGTTTAAACACCCCTAGGGGGGAGACCCAGTACTTC.

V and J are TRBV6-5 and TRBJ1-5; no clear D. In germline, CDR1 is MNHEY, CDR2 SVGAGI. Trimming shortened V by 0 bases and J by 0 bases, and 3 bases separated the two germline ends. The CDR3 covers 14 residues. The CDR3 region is CASSYSASNQPQHF. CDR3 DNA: TGTGCCAGCAGTTACTCAGCTAGCAATCAGCCCCAGCATTTT.

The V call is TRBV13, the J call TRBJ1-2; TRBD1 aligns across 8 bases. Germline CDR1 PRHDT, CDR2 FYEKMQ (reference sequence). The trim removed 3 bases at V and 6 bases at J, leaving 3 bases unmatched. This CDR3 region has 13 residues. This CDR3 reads CASSLGQVDGYTF. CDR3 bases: TGTGCCAGCAGCTTGGGACAGGTAGATGGCTACACCTTC. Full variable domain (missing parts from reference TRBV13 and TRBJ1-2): AAGVIQSPRHLIKEKRETATLKCYPIPRHDTVYWYQQGPGQDPQFLISFYEKMQSDKGSIPDRFSAQQFSDYHSELNMSSLELGDSALYFCASSLGQVDGYTFGSGTRLTVV.

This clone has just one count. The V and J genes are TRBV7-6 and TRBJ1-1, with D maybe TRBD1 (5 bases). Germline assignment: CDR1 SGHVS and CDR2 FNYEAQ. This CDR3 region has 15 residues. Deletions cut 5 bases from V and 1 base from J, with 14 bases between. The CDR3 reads CASSPVVQANTEAFF. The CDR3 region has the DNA TGTGCCAGCAGCCCCGTAGTACAGGCGAACACTGAAGCTTTCTTT.

In DNA form, the CDR3 reads TGTGCCAGCAGTTTCCGCGGGCTGTCGGGGACCCAGTACTTC. This sequence encodes CASSFRGLSGTQYF. V gene TRBV6-5 combines with J gene TRBJ2-5; maybe TRBD2 (5 bases). Germline-derived CDR1 and CDR2 are MNHEY and SVGAGI. Trimming removed 4 bases from V and 7 bases from J, with 16 bases in between. The CDR3 consists of 14 residues.

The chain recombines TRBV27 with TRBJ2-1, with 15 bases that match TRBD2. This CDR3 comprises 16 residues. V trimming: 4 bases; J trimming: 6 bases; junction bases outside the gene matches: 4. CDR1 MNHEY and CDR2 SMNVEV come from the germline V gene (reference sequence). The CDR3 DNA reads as TGTGCCAGCAGTTCACGGACTAGCGGGAGGGGCAATGAGCAGTTCTTC. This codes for CASSSRTSGRGNEQFF.

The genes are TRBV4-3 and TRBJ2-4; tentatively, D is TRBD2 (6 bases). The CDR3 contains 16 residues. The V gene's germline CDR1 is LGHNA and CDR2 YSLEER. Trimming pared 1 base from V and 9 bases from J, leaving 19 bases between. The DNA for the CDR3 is TGCGCCAGCAGCCAAGTCAATAGAGGTTTGGGGGGCATTCAGTACTTC. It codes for CASSQVNRGLGGIQYF.